This T cell receptor beta chain derives from a study of identical twins (TCRdb year 2016). Background on the whole study: TCR alpha and beta repertoires from monozygotic twins, unrelated adults of various ages and cord blood were deep-sequenced to test whether fetal clonotypes persist. To rule out contamination, the twin experiments were replicated at different times with different library preparation protocols. The study at large found these results: A weaker excess of twin sharing was found in beta out-of-frame sequences because the signal-to-noise ratio was lowered by fewer shared sequences. In monozygotic twins, out-of-frame TCR alpha sharing was systematically underestimated by recombination models, although the models agreed with sharing between unrelated individuals. Compared with coincidental sharing between unrelated individuals, an excess of low generation-probability sequences was observed among out-of-frame TCR alpha sequences shared between twins. Zero-insertion analyses could be partly confounded by invariant T cells such as MAIT and iNKT, although diverse VJ usage argued against such confounding for most clonotypes. Because the same donors could not be followed over many years, the conclusions relied on cross-sectional statistical analysis. Fewer insertions were carried by abundant cord blood beta clonotypes, a similar but weaker trend appeared in young adult naive repertoires, and no such trend appeared in memory repertoires.

The library was made by 5' RACE. This sample was sequenced with an Illumina HiSeq 2000. Template switching added a universal primer binding site, and the final cDNA carried a unique molecular identifier that allowed TCR cDNA molecules to be counted accurately. Specific primers in the conserved constant-segment region were used to synthesize first-strand cDNA for TCR alpha and beta chains. To control for contamination, every cDNA library carried two barcodes: a SMART-Mk sample barcode plus Illumina barcodes. TruSeq adapter sequences, together with Illumina sample barcodes, were added in two successive PCR steps. Sequencing of the TCR alpha and beta cDNA libraries was done on the Illumina HiSeq platform using custom primers. The study's own analysis went as follows. Raw reads were processed with MiGEC to extract unique molecular identifiers, and MiXCR was used to determine CDR3 positions. Recombination models were inferred per individual with the repgenHMM and IGoR tools using an EM algorithm. The analysis of shared clonotypes was done with the tcR package in R, with sharing normalized by the product of cloneset sizes. To study raw recombination free of thymic and clonal selection effects, out-of-frame nonproductive sequences were analyzed. Using fastp at Q25 and MiXCR, TCRdb reprocessed the public reads and kept productive beta chains. Rows with a matching CDR3 protein are joined into one entry that keeps the most common DNA and genes. The V and J calls come from TCRdb's annotation, not from the publication. Counted in this sample were hundreds of thousands of distinct CDR3 sequences; 6.1% of them appeared once. About 1.8% of the sample rests with the top ten.

This clonotype turned up a few times. No antigen is known for it. No clone much larger than this one lies a single base away; base qualities are absent. Every donor in the study was a healthy Caucasian. The study also sequenced three unrelated non-twin adults: a male aged 18 to 29, a male aged 50 to 59 and a female aged 50 to 59. Miltenyi CD45RO+ enrichment and human naive T-cell isolation kits were used to isolate memory (CD45RO+) and naive T cells from PBMC. V loses 5 bases of germline sequence and J loses 7 bases, and the interval between the two ends is 15 bases. Including cysteine and phenylalanine, the CDR3 has 13 amino acids. The sequence is cut down to CDR3 DNA, 39 bases in frame from base 1. CDR1 is given as LNHNV and CDR2 as YYDKDF, both from the germline V gene (reference sequence).

Sequencing was carried out using naive T cells sorted from blood. What the cell subset or site label conveys for this sample: cells isolated with a human naive T-cell isolation kit. This TCR was recovered from a young man in good health. The receptor chain draws on TRBV15 and TRBJ2-7, and the D gene may be TRBD2, 6 bases matching. The DNA sequence is TGTGCCACCAGCGCGCGGGACTCAAGAGAGCAGTACTTC. This encodes CATSARDSREQYF.